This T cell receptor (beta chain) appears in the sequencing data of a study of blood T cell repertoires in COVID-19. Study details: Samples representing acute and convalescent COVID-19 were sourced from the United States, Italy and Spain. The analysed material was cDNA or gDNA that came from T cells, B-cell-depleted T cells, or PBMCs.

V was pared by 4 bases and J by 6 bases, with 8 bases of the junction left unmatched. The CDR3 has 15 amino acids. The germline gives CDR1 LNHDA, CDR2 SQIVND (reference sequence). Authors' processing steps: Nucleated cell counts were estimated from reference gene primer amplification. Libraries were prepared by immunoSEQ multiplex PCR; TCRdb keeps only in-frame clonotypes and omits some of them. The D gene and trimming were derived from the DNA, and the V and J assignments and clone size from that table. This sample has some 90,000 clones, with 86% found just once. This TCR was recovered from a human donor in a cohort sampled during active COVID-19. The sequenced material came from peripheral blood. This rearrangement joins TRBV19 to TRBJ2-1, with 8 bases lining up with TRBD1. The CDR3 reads CASSKEGTGVNEQFF. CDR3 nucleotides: TGTGCCAGTAGTAAGGAGGGGACAGGTGTCAATGAGCAGTTCTTC.